This T cell receptor (beta chain) was identified in a study of OX40 agonist ivuxolimab in advanced cancers. The assay was immunoSEQ multiplex PCR, and TCRdb's table has in-frame clones only and misses some. The sample has tens of thousands of clones, approximately 86% seen once. This CDR3 spans 15 amino acids. Trimming at V came to 1 base and at J to 8 bases, leaving 6 bases not matched to a gene. Germline CDR1 SGHVS, CDR2 FQNEAQ. The clonotype was recovered from an adult with an advanced solid tumor such as melanoma, head and neck, liver or kidney cancer. The rearrangement joins TRBV7-8 to TRBJ2-1; 9 nucleotides line up with TRBD2. The sequencing here drew on CD4+ or CD8+ T cells sorted from blood, taken in a trial of the OX40 agonist ivuxolimab. The CDR3 coding sequence is TGTGCCAGCAGCTTAGGGCTAGCGGGGATCGATGAGCAGTTCTTC. Translating it yields CASSLGLAGIDEQFF.